A selection of T cell receptor beta chains follows, all from one sample in a study of blood T cell repertoires in COVID-19. Sequenced by immunoSEQ multiplex PCR; TCRdb stores in-frame clones only, minus some. The sample holds a few hundred thousand clones; roughly 84% are singletons and the top ten take around 17%. Sequenced input: peripheral blood. All receptors derive from a man aged 45-65 years with COVID-19, enrolled during active disease. The CDR3 runs from the conserved cysteine through the conserved F or W. D genes are given only for firm matches. Not all rows give a size; the values are once, few, many and, for expanded clones, a class.

CASSATGASGVPQETQYF	TGTGCCAGCAGCGCGACCGGTGCTAGCGGGGTCCCCCAAGAGACCCAGTACTTC	TRBV7-2	TRBJ2-5	TRBD2	-
CASTWELTYEQYF	TGTGCCAGCACGTGGGAGCTCACCTACGAGCAGTACTTC	TRBV7-9	TRBJ2-7	-	-
CASSQDPGAYEQYF	TGCGCCAGCAGCCAAGATCCAGGGGCCTACGAGCAGTACTTC	TRBV4-3	TRBJ2-7	-	-
CASRGGITYQETQYF	TGTGCCAGCAGGGGCGGGATTACGTACCAAGAGACCCAGTACTTC	TRBV2	TRBJ2-5	-	-
CASSETRVGGNTIYF	TGTGCCAGCAGTGAAACGAGGGTTGGTGGAAACACCATATATTTT	TRBV2	TRBJ1-3	-	-
CASKPGTLNTEAFF	TGTGCCAGCAAACCCGGGACACTAAACACTGAAGCTTTCTTT	TRBV3-1/TRBV3-2	TRBJ1-1	-	few
CASSLESGSTDTQYF	TGTGCCAGCAGCTTAGAGAGCGGGAGCACAGATACGCAGTATTTT	TRBV7-2	TRBJ2-3	-	-
CASSQRRTGLEPQHF	TGTGCCAGCAGTCAACGGAGGACAGGGCTTGAGCCCCAGCATTTT	TRBV6-2/TRBV6-3	TRBJ1-5	TRBD1	-
CASRGLPGDQPQHF	TGTGCCAGCAGGGGACTTCCCGGGGATCAGCCCCAGCATTTT	TRBV27	TRBJ1-5	-	-
CASSQERGANTEAFF	TGTGCCAGCAGCCAAGAGCGTGGGGCGAACACTGAAGCTTTCTTT	TRBV4-2	TRBJ1-1	-	-
CASSQWGPQETQYF	TGTGCCAGCAGCCAATGGGGGCCCCAAGAGACCCAGTACTTC	TRBV27	TRBJ2-5	-	-
CASRSTVNTEAFF	TGTGCCAGCAGGTCGACAGTGAACACTGAAGCTTTCTTT	TRBV6-5	TRBJ1-1	-	few
CASSYSRATQQPQHF	TGTGCCAGCAGTTACTCGAGGGCAACCCAGCAGCCCCAGCATTTT	TRBV6-2/TRBV6-3	TRBJ1-5	-	-
CASSPPSGLGNGEQFF	TGTGCCAGCTCACCACCCTCCGGACTGGGAAACGGTGAGCAGTTCTTC	TRBV18	TRBJ2-1	-	-
CASSVLRGNGFNEQFF	TGTGCCAGCAGCGTCCTCCGGGGTAATGGGTTCAATGAGCAGTTCTTC	TRBV9	TRBJ2-1	-	few
CASSQATLAGGPHEQFF	TGTGCCAGCAGCCAGGCAACACTAGCGGGAGGGCCGCATGAGCAGTTCTTC	TRBV4-2	TRBJ2-1	TRBD2	-
CASSKGAGEGTDTQYF	TGCGCCAGCAGCAAGGGAGCGGGAGAAGGCACAGATACGCAGTATTTT	TRBV4-1	TRBJ2-3	TRBD2	-
CSASRDSRTDTQYF	TGCAGTGCTAGTCGGGACAGTCGAACAGATACGCAGTATTTT	TRBV20-1	TRBJ2-3	TRBD1	few
CASSYPGLAGNNEQFF	TGTGCCAGCAGTTACCCCGGACTAGCGGGAAACAATGAGCAGTTCTTC	TRBV6-6	TRBJ2-1	TRBD2	-
CASSLSGGSSNQPQHF	TGTGCCAGCAGTTTATCAGGGGGATCGAGCAATCAGCCCCAGCATTTT	TRBV6-2/TRBV6-3	TRBJ1-5	TRBD1	-
CASAERSSYEQYF	TGCGCCAGCGCAGAGCGAAGCTCCTACGAGCAGTACTTC	TRBV5-1	TRBJ2-7	-	-
CSASKAGAYYEQYF	TGCAGTGCTAGTAAAGCGGGGGCCTACTACGAGCAGTACTTC	TRBV20-1	TRBJ2-7	TRBD2	-
CAISEGARGRVSTDTQYF	TGTGCCATCAGTGAGGGGGCGAGGGGGCGCGTAAGCACAGATACGCAGTATTTT	TRBV10-3	TRBJ2-3	TRBD1	-
CASSSQTANTGELFF	TGTGCCAGCAGCTCACAGACCGCGAACACCGGGGAGCTGTTTTTT	TRBV11-2	TRBJ2-2	-	-
CSVGAGRTYQETQYF	TGCAGCGTTGGGGCGGGCAGGACCTACCAAGAGACCCAGTACTTC	TRBV29-1	TRBJ2-5	-	-
CSVSGTAISTDTQYF	TGCAGCGTTTCCGGGACAGCTATTAGCACAGATACGCAGTATTTT	TRBV29-1	TRBJ2-3	TRBD1	-
CASSDQADLSTDTQYF	TGTGCCAGCAGTGACCAGGCAGACCTTAGCACAGATACGCAGTATTTT	TRBV6-4	TRBJ2-3	-	-
CASSLDPSGRAYEQYF	TGTGCCAGCAGCTTGGATCCCAGCGGGAGGGCCTACGAGCAGTACTTC	TRBV5-5	TRBJ2-7	TRBD2	-
CASSGRAGLVTETQYF	TGTGCCAGCAGCGGGAGGGCGGGACTAGTGACGGAGACCCAGTACTTC	TRBV5-4	TRBJ2-5	TRBD2	-
CASNGPLSYEQYF	TGTGCCAGCAATGGGCCCTTATCCTACGAGCAGTACTTC	TRBV2	TRBJ2-7	-	few
CASSPAILRGDTQYF	TGCGCCAGCAGCCCAGCAATCTTGAGAGGAGATACGCAGTATTTT	TRBV4-1	TRBJ2-3	-	-
CASSSARDRGQNNEKLFF	TGTGCCAGCAGCTCCGCTCGGGACAGGGGGCAAAATAATGAAAAACTGTTTTTT	TRBV5-4	TRBJ1-4	TRBD1	-
CPSTNGGQGAGSYNSPLHF	TGTCCCAGCACCAACGGGGGGCAGGGGGCGGGCTCCTATAATTCACCCCTCCACTTT	TRBV5-5	TRBJ1-6	TRBD1	-
CASRADRMNTEAFF	TGTGCCAGCAGGGCGGACAGAATGAACACTGAAGCTTTCTTT	TRBV6-5	TRBJ1-1	-	few
CASSQDWADTQYF	TGTGCCAGCAGTCAGGACTGGGCAGATACGCAGTATTTT	TRBV6-5	TRBJ2-3	-	-
CASRARTEGSPLHF	TGTGCCAGCAGGGCTAGAACAGAGGGTTCACCCCTCCACTTT	TRBV2	TRBJ1-6	-	-